The entry that follows covers one T cell receptor beta chain sequence. Antigen: not known. The sample belongs to a study of blood T cells in healthy people across ages. Study results and limitations: Roughly linear age-related decline in beta diversity appeared, significant by age approximately 43.

The authors extracted at least 6 micrograms of total RNA per sample. The CDR3 length is 11 residues. Germline CDR1 is ENHRY and CDR2 is SYGVKD. The V end was cut by 3 bases, the J end by 4 bases, with 3 bases between. A second about 7 to 11 cycle PCR used barcoded and J-beta primers. TCRdb called the 5' RACE reads again in MiXCR, with one record for every CDR3 protein. This table holds approximately 800,000 distinct CDR3 sequences, 45% to 70% found once. The chain has TRBV10-3 and TRBJ1-1, with D hard to call. The receptor was derived from a man aged 40-50 years in good health. The sample was blood. The CDR3: CAISDFTEAFF. The CDR3 nucleotides are TGTGCCATCAGTGATTTCACTGAAGCTTTCTTT.